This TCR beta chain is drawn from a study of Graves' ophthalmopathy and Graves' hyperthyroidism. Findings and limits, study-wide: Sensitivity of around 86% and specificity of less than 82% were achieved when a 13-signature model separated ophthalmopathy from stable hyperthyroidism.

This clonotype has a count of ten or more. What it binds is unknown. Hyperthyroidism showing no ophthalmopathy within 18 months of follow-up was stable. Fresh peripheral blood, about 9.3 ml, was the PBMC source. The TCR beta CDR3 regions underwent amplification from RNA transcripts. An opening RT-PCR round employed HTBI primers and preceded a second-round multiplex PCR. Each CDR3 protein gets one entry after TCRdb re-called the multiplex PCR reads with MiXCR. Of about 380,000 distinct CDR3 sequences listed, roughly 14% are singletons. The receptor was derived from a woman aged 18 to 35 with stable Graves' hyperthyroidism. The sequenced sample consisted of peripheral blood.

CDR3 region: CASSLNPGSYGYTF. The CDR3 DNA sequence: TGCGCCAGCAGCTTGAATCCGGGTAGCTATGGCTACACCTTC. The V and J genes are TRBV5-1 and TRBJ1-2; D gene uncertain. The CDR3 spans 14 residues. Germline V gene sequence: CDR1 SGHRS, CDR2 YFSETQ. With 1 base removed from V and 4 bases from J, the gap between germline ends came to 11 bases.